The 27 T cell receptor beta chains presented below share a single source sample, sequenced in a study of cytomegalovirus exposure and HLA in healthy donors. It was with 60 Vbeta and 13 Jbeta primers that the PCR ran. Sequenced by immunoSEQ multiplex PCR; TCRdb stores in-frame clones only, minus some. Altogether about 200,000 clones are present, about three quarters being singletons, with the ten largest covering 1.5% to 2%. The specimen sequenced was PBMCs. The receptors stem from a male donor in good health and CMV-seronegative.

The chain recombines TRBV6-5 with TRBJ2-7; D possibly corresponds to TRBD2 (5 bases). The CDR3 is 14 residues long. Germline V CDR1 and CDR2: MNHEY, SVGAGI. Trimming took off 1 base at V and 6 bases at J, with 13 bases between the two ends. The CDR3: CASSYFEGSAEQYF. CDR3 in DNA: TGTGCCAGCAGTTACTTTGAGGGCTCGGCCGAGCAGTACTTC.

J is TRBJ2-3 and V is TRBV5-6, with 8 bases identical to TRBD1. The CDR3 has 15 amino acids. The V segment lost 4 bases and the J segment 7 bases; nucleotides outside the gene matches: 11. Germline V gene lookup returns CDR1 SGHDT and CDR2 YYEEEE. The CDR3 reads CASSPGTGHGNTQYF. The CDR3 DNA is TGTGCCAGCAGCCCTGGGACAGGTCATGGGAATACGCAGTATTTT.

The CDR3 loop is CASTRDRGGTDTQYF. Written as DNA, the CDR3 is TGTGCCAGCACCCGGGACAGGGGAGGCACAGATACGCAGTATTTT. The V call is TRBV2, the J call TRBJ2-3, with 10 nucleotides matching TRBD1. The V gene's germline CDR1 is SNHLY and CDR2 FYNNEI. V trimming: 7 bases; J trimming: 1 base; junction bases outside the gene matches: 5. The CDR3 runs 15 residues.

This clone was seen more than once but under ten times. The chain combines TRBV19 with TRBJ1-1, with D possibly being TRBD1 (5 bases). The CDR3 covers 13 residues. From germline, CDR1 is LNHDA and CDR2 SQIVND (reference sequence). V was pared by 9 bases and J by 3 bases, with 14 bases between. CDR3 loop: CASQGGEDTEAFF. The CDR3 bases are TGTGCCAGCCAGGGAGGGGAGGACACTGAAGCTTTCTTT.

This chain connects TRBV30 to TRBJ2-6, with 7 bases identical to TRBD1. V lost 0 bases and J lost 2; bases outside the gene matches: 10. The CDR3 spans 18 residues. CDR1 and CDR2 (germline): GTSNPN, SVGIG (reference sequence). The CDR3 sequence is CAWSVGRGLEPGANVLTF. The DNA for the CDR3 is TGTGCCTGGAGTGTTGGCAGGGGGTTGGAACCTGGGGCCAACGTCCTGACTTTC.

The V gene is TRBV9, the J gene TRBJ1-2; unclear D gene. The CDR3 extends over 15 amino acids. CDR1 is SGDLS, CDR2 YYNGEE, per germline. Trimming took 0 bases from V and 4 from J, leaving 13 bases between them. The CDR3 loop reads CASSVEGASLYGYTF. The CDR3 DNA sequence: TGTGCCAGCAGCGTAGAGGGAGCCTCCCTCTATGGCTACACCTTC.

J is TRBJ1-5 and V is TRBV19; a possible D gene is TRBD1 (6 bases). V was clipped by 2 bases and J by 6 bases, with 17 bases between them. The CDR3 sequence is 16 residues long. The germline V gene encodes CDR1 LNHDA and CDR2 SQIVND (reference sequence). CDR3 amino acids: CASSITRQVRVQPQHF. The CDR3, as DNA: TGTGCCAGTAGTATAACCCGACAGGTTCGGGTTCAGCCCCAGCATTTT.

This chain links TRBV6-5 with TRBJ2-7, with D unresolved. CDR1 and CDR2 from the germline V gene are MNHEY and SVGAGI. The CDR3 has 14 amino acids. The V end lost 0 bases, the J end lost 1 base, and 7 bases lay between the germline ends. The CDR3 nucleotides are TGTGCCAGCAGTTACTCGACACAGTCCTACGAGCAGTACTTC. The encoded protein is CASSYSTQSYEQYF.

V usage is TRBV19 and J usage is TRBJ1-2; D ambiguous. The CDR3 is 14 residues long. The ends were cut back, 7 bases at V and 0 bases at J, with 12 bases in the middle. Germline CDR1 reads LNHDA; CDR2 reads SQIVND (reference sequence). The chain's CDR3 is CASKLTGANYGYTF. Here the CDR3 DNA reads TGTGCCAGTAAATTAACGGGAGCTAACTATGGCTACACCTTC.

The rearrangement links TRBV6-5 to TRBJ2-1; D is possibly TRBD2 (6 bases). The germline V and J ends were trimmed by 4 bases and 2 bases, with 15 bases remaining between them. The CDR3 extends over 16 amino acids. Germline V CDR1 and CDR2: MNHEY, SVGAGI. The CDR3: CASSSFSGGAYNEQFF. The CDR3 bases are TGTGCCAGCAGTTCATTCAGCGGCGGGGCCTACAATGAGCAGTTCTTC.

As for this clone: This sample includes further DNA sequences coding for the same CDR3. J is TRBJ2-7 and V is TRBV27, with 9 bases lining up with TRBD2. This CDR3 spans 14 amino acids. The germline V gene has CDR1 MNHEY and CDR2 SMNVEV (reference sequence). V shed 5 bases and J 0 bases; nucleotides not matched to a gene: 2. The CDR3 bases are TGTGCCAGCAGTGTGGGACTAGCCTCCTACGAGCAGTACTTC. This gives the protein CASSVGLASYEQYF.

The V call is TRBV7-9, the J call TRBJ2-7; D may be TRBD1 (7 bases). V was cut by 3 bases and J by 2 bases, with 14 bases left in between. This CDR3 region has 15 residues. Germline CDR1 reads SEHNR; CDR2 reads FQNEAQ (reference sequence). DNA of the CDR3: TGTGCCAGCAGCTTTGGCGGGGACAGTGCCTACGAGCAGTACTTC. This encodes CASSFGGDSAYEQYF. The complete variable domain, with remaining parts taken from reference TRBV7-9 and TRBJ2-7, reads DTGVSQNPRHKITKRGQNVTFRCDPISEHNRLYWYRQTLGQGPEFLTYFQNEAQLEKSRLLSDRFSAERPKGSFSTLEIQRTEQGDSAMYLCASSFGGDSAYEQYFGPGTRLTVT.

V gene TRBV7-2 combines with J gene TRBJ1-1, with a possible D match to TRBD1 (5 bases). V lost 2 bases and J lost 7, with 11 bases in between. The V gene's germline CDR1 is SGHTA and CDR2 FQGNSA. The CDR3 has 13 amino acids. The CDR3 DNA sequence: TGTGCCAGCAGCTTACCAGGGCGGGATGAAGCTTTCTTT. Encoded protein: CASSLPGRDEAFF.

The rearrangement joins TRBV7-3 to TRBJ1-1; 11 nucleotides line up with TRBD1. The CDR3 is 14 amino acids. Germline CDR1 is SGHTA and CDR2 is FQGTGA. With 5 bases clipped from V and 7 bases from J, the junction kept 6 bases outside the gene matches. This chain's CDR3 is CASSPGQGAFEAFF. The CDR3, as DNA: TGTGCCAGCAGCCCCGGACAGGGGGCGTTTGAAGCTTTCTTT.

The V and J genes are TRBV6-5 and TRBJ1-6; D unresolved. In germline, CDR1 is MNHEY, CDR2 SVGAGI. V dropped 6 bases and J dropped 7 bases, with 16 bases sitting between them. This CDR3 region has 15 residues. The CDR3 nucleotides are TGTGCCAGCAGAGGAGAAGGAGGGAGGAATTCACCCCTCCACTTT. Protein sequence: CASRGEGGRNSPLHF.

The chain recombines TRBV15 with TRBJ1-5; 9 bases fit TRBD1. The V segment lost 3 bases and the J segment 6 bases; nucleotides outside the gene matches: 3. The length of the CDR3 is 14 residues. Germline-derived CDR1 and CDR2 are LNHNV and YYDKDF (reference sequence). The chain's CDR3 is CATSSTGGSQPQHF. CDR3 sequence (DNA): TGTGCCACCAGCAGCACAGGGGGCTCTCAGCCCCAGCATTTT.

This clone was seen a handful of times. The chain has TRBV7-2 and TRBJ2-7; TRBD1 agrees at 7 bases. CDR1 SGHTA and CDR2 FQGNSA come from the germline V gene. Trimming at V came to 4 bases and at J to 7 bases, leaving 10 bases not matched to a gene. This CDR3 is 14 amino acids long. This CDR3 reads CASSWDRGSDEQYF. CDR3 coding DNA: TGTGCCAGCAGCTGGGACAGAGGGTCTGATGAGCAGTACTTC.

The CDR3 nucleotides are TGTGCCAGCAGTCACTGGGACAGAGGGTTTATAGAGGATAATGAAAAACTGTTTTTT. Protein: CASSHWDRGFIEDNEKLFF. J is TRBJ1-4 and V is TRBV28; the match to TRBD1 covers 7 bases. CDR1 is MDHEN, CDR2 SYDVKM, per germline. V dropped 5 bases and J dropped 4; count of bases not matched to a gene: 19. This CDR3 region has 19 residues.

The chain combines TRBV7-9 with TRBJ1-3; 7 nucleotides agree with TRBD1. The V gene's germline CDR1 is SEHNR and CDR2 FQNEAQ (reference sequence). After removal of 5 bases from V and 3 bases from J, the junction contained 10 bases not matched to a gene. The CDR3 is 16 amino acids. The CDR3 sequence: CASSPRGQVHGNTIYF. The DNA for the CDR3 is TGTGCCAGCAGCCCCCGCGGACAGGTTCATGGAAACACCATATATTTT. Filled out from reference TRBV7-9 and TRBJ1-3, the complete variable domain reads DTGVSQNPRHKITKRGQNVTFRCDPISEHNRLYWYRQTLGQGPEFLTYFQNEAQLEKSRLLSDRFSAERPKGSFSTLEIQRTEQGDSAMYLCASSPRGQVHGNTIYFGEGSWLTVV.

The J gene is TRBJ2-7, the V gene TRBV9; possible D gene TRBD1, 6 bases. CDR3 length: 14 amino acids. V lost 0 bases, J lost 3 bases, and 10 bases lay in between. Germline loops: CDR1 SGDLS, CDR2 YYNGEE. CDR3: CASSVGRGNYEQYF. The CDR3 DNA sequence: TGTGCCAGCAGCGTAGGCAGGGGTAACTACGAGCAGTACTTC.

The chain employs TRBV30 and TRBJ2-7; 7 nucleotides agree with TRBD1. Losses at the gene ends were 1 base for V and 6 bases for J; bases not matched to a gene: 6. The germline V gene has CDR1 GTSNPN and CDR2 SVGIG (reference sequence). The CDR3 totals 13 residues. The CDR3 loop reads CAWSATGFGEQYF. The CDR3, as DNA: TGTGCCTGGAGTGCGACAGGGTTCGGCGAGCAGTACTTC.

V is TRBV4-3 and J is TRBJ1-3, with 8 bases lining up with TRBD1. CDR1 LGHNA and CDR2 YSLEER come from the germline V gene. The V and J ends lost 7 bases and 4 bases, in that order; junction bases with no gene match: 9. CDR3 size: 15 residues. The CDR3 DNA sequence: TGCGCCAGCACCCATCGACAGGGGCTCGGAAACACCATATATTTT. Its translation: CASTHRQGLGNTIYF.

The genes are TRBV4-1 and TRBJ1-6; D is unclear. Germline V gives CDR1 MGHRA, CDR2 YSYEKL. Trimming shortened V by 2 bases and J by 5 bases, and 10 bases separated the two germline ends. The CDR3 loop spans 15 amino acids. This chain's CDR3 is CASSQPQADNSPLHF. DNA of the CDR3: TGCGCCAGCAGCCAACCTCAGGCAGATAATTCACCCCTCCACTTT.

The chain combines TRBV30 with TRBJ2-2; weak D call: TRBD1 (6 bases). Germline V CDR1 and CDR2: GTSNPN, SVGIG (reference sequence). The CDR3 is 15 residues long. Trimming cost V 2 bases and J 6 bases, with 16 bases left between them. The CDR3 reads CAWSSFPQGPGELFF. DNA of the CDR3: TGTGCCTGGAGTTCTTTCCCGCAGGGGCCCGGGGAGCTGTTTTTT.

The J gene is TRBJ1-1, the V gene TRBV21-1; TRBD1, the table's D call, lacks a check against the DNA. TRBV21-1 is recorded as a pseudogene. This CDR3 contains 17 residues. The CDR3 here is CASSLVGPQGSDTEAFF. The CDR3 bases are TGTGCCAGCAGCCTCGTCGGCCCCCAGGGCTCCGACACTGAAGCTTTCTTT.

The V and J genes are TRBV6-5 and TRBJ2-7; TRBD1 aligns across 7 bases. After removal of 6 bases from V and 4 bases from J, the junction contained 6 bases not matched to a gene. Germline CDR1 and CDR2: MNHEY and SVGAGI. This CDR3 is built from 13 residues. As DNA, the CDR3 is TGTGCCAGCAGACAGGGACAGTTATACGAGCAGTACTTC. Residues: CASRQGQLYEQYF.

This chain joins TRBV18 and TRBJ1-1; weak D call: TRBD1 (5 bases). CDR1 and CDR2 (germline): KGHSH, LQKENI. V was pared by 1 base and J by 4 bases, with 10 bases between. This CDR3 spans 14 amino acids. The CDR3, as DNA: TGTGCCAGCTCACCACAGCAGGGAGGCACTGAAGCTTTCTTT. Translation: CASSPQQGGTEAFF.